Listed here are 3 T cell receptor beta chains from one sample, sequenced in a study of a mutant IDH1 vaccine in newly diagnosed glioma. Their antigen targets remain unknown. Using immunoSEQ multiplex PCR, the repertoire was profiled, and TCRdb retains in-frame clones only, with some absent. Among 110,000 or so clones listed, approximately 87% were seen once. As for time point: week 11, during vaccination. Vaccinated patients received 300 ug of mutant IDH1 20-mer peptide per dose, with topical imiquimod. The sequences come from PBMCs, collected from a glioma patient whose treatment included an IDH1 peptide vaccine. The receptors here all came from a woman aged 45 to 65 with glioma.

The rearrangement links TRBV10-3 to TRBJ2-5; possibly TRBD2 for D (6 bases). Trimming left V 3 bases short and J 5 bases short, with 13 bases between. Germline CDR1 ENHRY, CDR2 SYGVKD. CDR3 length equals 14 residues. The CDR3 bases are TGTGCCATCAGTGACTCTAGCGTTGGGGAGACCCAGTACTTC. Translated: CAISDSSVGETQYF.

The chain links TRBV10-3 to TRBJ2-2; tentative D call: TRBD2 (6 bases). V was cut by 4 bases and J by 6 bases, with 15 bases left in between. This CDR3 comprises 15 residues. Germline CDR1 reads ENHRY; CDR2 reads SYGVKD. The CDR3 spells CAISVSVPGAGELFF. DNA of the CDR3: TGTGCCATCAGTGTTAGCGTCCCGGGGGCCGGGGAGCTGTTTTTT.

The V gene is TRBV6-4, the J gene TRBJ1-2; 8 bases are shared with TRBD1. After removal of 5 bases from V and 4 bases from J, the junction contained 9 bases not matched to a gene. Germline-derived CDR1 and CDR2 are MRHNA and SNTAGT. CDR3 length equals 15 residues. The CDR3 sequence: CASSRTGPGGYGYTF. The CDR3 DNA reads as TGTGCCAGCAGTCGGACAGGGCCGGGAGGCTATGGCTACACCTTC.